The 20 T cell receptor beta chains in this list originate from one sample, sequenced in a study of T-cell reconstitution after alpha-beta-depleted transplantation in children. Unique molecular identifiers tagged the TCRbeta library. TCRdb re-called the PCR reads with MiXCR, one entry per CDR3 protein. The sample includes about 540,000 distinct CDR3 sequences, approximately 20% seen only once; the top ten take 3.3%. The starting material was PBMCs from the stem cell graft donor, obtained from the stem cell graft. These receptors were taken from a human donor who donated a stem cell graft to a child with acute lymphoblastic leukemia.

The chain is built from TRBV18 and TRBJ2-5; D is uncertain. Trimming took off 3 bases at V and 4 bases at J, with 12 bases between the two ends. The CDR3 consists of 14 residues. Germline V lookup: CDR1 KGHSH, CDR2 LQKENI. The DNA for the CDR3 is TGTGCCAGCTCACCGGGCCTCCTGATAGAGACCCAGTACTTC. Encoded protein: CASSPGLLIETQYF.

This clonotype was counted between two and nine times. The chain carries TRBV2 and TRBJ1-6; D gene ambiguous. V was pared by 6 bases and J by 5 bases, with 8 bases between. CDR1 is SNHLY and CDR2 is FYNNEI in the germline V gene. The CDR3 runs to 13 residues. The CDR3 reads CASSGLDNSPLHF. As DNA, the CDR3 is TGTGCCAGCAGCGGACTGGATAATTCACCCCTCCACTTT.

This clonotype was detected a few times. The chain employs TRBV27 and TRBJ2-1; D is tentatively TRBD1 or TRBD2 (5 bases each). Per the germline V gene, CDR1 is MNHEY and CDR2 is SMNVEV (reference sequence). The CDR3 covers 15 residues. Trimming shortened V by 5 bases and J by 9 bases, and 20 bases separated the two germline ends. CDR3 DNA sequence: TGTGCCAGCAGTCCCGGGGACGGGCCCCAGGGTGAGCAGTTCTTC. Protein: CASSPGDGPQGEQFF.

The rearrangement uses TRBV12-3 or TRBV12-4 and TRBJ1-1; D possibly corresponds to TRBD1 (6 bases). This CDR3 contains 15 residues. Trimming removed 5 bases from V and 4 bases from J, with 17 bases in between. The CDR3 sequence is CASSKDSSRGTEAFF. The CDR3 bases are TGTGCCAGCAGTAAGGACAGCTCGCGGGGCACTGAAGCTTTCTTT.

This clonotype was counted between two and nine times. The V call is TRBV2, the J call TRBJ2-3; D unresolved. In germline, CDR1 is SNHLY, CDR2 FYNNEI. V dropped 8 bases and J dropped 1 base, with 13 bases sitting between them. CDR3 length: 14 amino acids. This CDR3 is CASLPVLGTDTQYF. CDR3 sequence (DNA): TGTGCCAGCCTGCCTGTCCTCGGCACAGATACGCAGTATTTT. The entire variable domain, with the rest obtained from reference TRBV2 and TRBJ2-3, is as follows: EPEVTQTPSHQVTQMGQEVILRCVPISNHLYFYWYRQILGQKVEFLVSFYNNEISEKSEIFDDQFSVERPDGSNFTLKIRSTKLEDSAMYFCASLPVLGTDTQYFGPGTRLTVL.

This clonotype was seen only a few times. The chain joins TRBV4-2 to TRBJ2-5; 9 bases line up with TRBD2. There are 17 residues in the CDR3. V shed 1 base, J shed 5 bases, and the junction held 11 bases outside the gene matches. Germline loops: CDR1 LGHNA, CDR2 YNFKEQ. The CDR3, as DNA: TGTGCCAGCAGCCAAGCTACTAGCGGGTACGAGTGGGAGACCCAGTACTTC. This gives the protein CASSQATSGYEWETQYF.

The J gene is TRBJ2-3, the V gene TRBV9; D possibly uses TRBD1 or TRBD2 (5 bases each). The CDR3 runs to 14 residues. CDR1 is SGDLS, CDR2 YYNGEE, per germline. V lost 3 bases and J 6 bases, leaving 14 bases between the germline ends. This CDR3 is CASSAHPGADTQYF. The CDR3 nucleotides read TGTGCCAGCAGCGCCCACCCCGGGGCGGATACGCAGTATTTT.

This clonotype was recorded many times. V is TRBV7-2 and J is TRBJ1-1; a possible D gene is TRBD1 (5 bases). This CDR3 is 12 amino acids long. Germline V gives CDR1 SGHTA, CDR2 FQGNSA. V lost 3 bases and J 3 bases, leaving 5 bases between the germline ends. This chain's CDR3 is CASSFRDTEAFF. CDR3 in DNA: TGTGCCAGCAGCTTCAGGGACACTGAAGCTTTCTTT.

The chain recombines TRBV7-3 with TRBJ2-2, with D perhaps given as TRBD1 or TRBD2 (6 bases each). Deletions cut 2 bases from V and 2 bases from J, with 12 bases between. CDR1 is SGHTA and CDR2 is FQGTGA in the germline V gene. The CDR3 consists of 16 residues. The chain's CDR3 is CASSLSGGPNTGELFF. In nucleotides, the CDR3 is TGTGCCAGCAGCTTATCCGGGGGCCCAAACACCGGGGAGCTGTTTTTT.

This clonotype was found a few times. This chain joins TRBV11-2 and TRBJ2-1; the D is unclear. The CDR3 has 16 amino acids. Germline CDR1 is SGHAT and CDR2 is FQNNGV. V gave up 1 base and J gave up 0 bases, with 10 bases separating them. CDR3 in amino acids: CASSLVATSSYNEQFF. CDR3 nucleotides: TGTGCCAGCAGCTTAGTTGCGACAAGCTCCTACAATGAGCAGTTCTTC.

CDR3 DNA sequence: TGTGCCACCCTACGGGACTACAATCAGCCCCAGCATTTT. Translating gives CATLRDYNQPQHF. The rearrangement links TRBV15 to TRBJ1-5; TRBD1 is a possible D gene (5 bases). The CDR3 runs 13 residues. Germline V gene data show CDR1 as LNHNV and CDR2 as YYDKDF (reference sequence). Trimming pared 8 bases from V and 3 bases from J, leaving 11 bases between. The complete variable domain, with remaining parts taken from reference TRBV15 and TRBJ1-5, reads DAMVIQNPRYQVTQFGKPVTLSCSQTLNHNVMYWYQQKSSQAPKLLFHYYDKDFNNEADTPDNFQSRRPNTSFCFLDIRSPGLGDTAMYLCATLRDYNQPQHFGDGTRLSIL.

J is TRBJ1-6 and V is TRBV5-5; no definite D call. The V gene's germline CDR1 is SGHKS and CDR2 YYEKEE (reference sequence). Trimming cost V 4 bases and J 8 bases, with 13 bases left between them. CDR3 length: 14 amino acids. CDR3: CASSHPGEDSPLHF. DNA of the CDR3: TGTGCCAGCAGCCATCCTGGGGAGGATTCACCCCTCCACTTT.

CDR3 in amino acids: CASSPRGTGGYNEQFF. DNA of the CDR3: TGTGCCAGCAGTCCCAGAGGGACAGGGGGGTACAATGAGCAGTTCTTC. The chain uses TRBV25-1 and TRBJ2-1, with TRBD1 matching over 11 bases. Germline V gene sequence: CDR1 MGHDK, CDR2 SYGVNS. V was clipped by 5 bases and J by 4 bases; unmatched bases: 7. The CDR3 is 16 amino acids.

This clonotype was seen ten or more times. The V and J genes are TRBV27 and TRBJ2-7; no reliable D call. The V end was cut by 4 bases, the J end by 5 bases, with 6 bases between. The CDR3 sequence is 11 residues long. Germline V gene sequence: CDR1 MNHEY, CDR2 SMNVEV (reference sequence). The CDR3 region is CASSSVDEQYF. The CDR3 nucleotides are TGTGCCAGCAGTTCGGTTGACGAGCAGTACTTC.

This chain links TRBV19 with TRBJ2-7; 9 positions match TRBD2. The CDR3 sequence is 16 residues long. With V trimmed by 3 bases and J by 5 bases, 11 bases remained unmatched. Germline V lookup: CDR1 LNHDA, CDR2 SQIVND (reference sequence). The CDR3 loop is CASSMMPIAGADEQYF. In DNA, the CDR3 is TGTGCCAGTAGTATGATGCCAATAGCGGGAGCGGACGAGCAGTACTTC. The full variable domain, completed using reference TRBV19 and TRBJ2-7, is DGGITQSPKYLFRKEGQNVTLSCEQNLNHDAMYWYRQDPGQGLRLIYYSQIVNDFQKGDIAEGYSVSREKKESFPLTVTSAQKNPTAFYLCASSMMPIAGADEQYFGPGTRLTVT.

The rearrangement links TRBV7-3 to TRBJ1-6; the D is unclear. Germline V CDR1 and CDR2: SGHTA, FQGTGA. The CDR3 consists of 13 residues. The ends were cut back, 3 bases at V and 10 bases at J, with 10 bases in the middle. The CDR3 spells CASSFDLGSPLHF. CDR3 nucleotides: TGTGCCAGCAGCTTTGATTTAGGATCACCCCTCCACTTT.

This clonotype was picked up one time. The chain combines TRBV12-5 with TRBJ2-1; TRBD2 matches 7 bases. CDR1 and CDR2 (germline): LGHNT, FRNRAP. The CDR3 loop spans 16 amino acids. V lost 7 bases and J lost 6; bases outside the gene matches: 15. The DNA for the CDR3 is TGTGCTAGTGCCCCCCGGTACAGCGGGACTTTCAATGAGCAGTTCTTC. It yields the protein CASAPRYSGTFNEQFF.

CDR3 nucleotide sequence: TGCAGCGTTTCGGACCCACAGAACACTGAAGCTTTCTTT. Translating it yields CSVSDPQNTEAFF. The chain recombines TRBV29-1 with TRBJ1-1; unclear D gene. CDR3 length equals 13 residues. Germline loops: CDR1 SQVTM, CDR2 ANQGSEA. The V end lost 5 bases, the J end lost 1 base, and 11 bases lay between the germline ends.

Only a few counts were recorded for this clonotype. The gene calls are TRBV7-9 and TRBJ2-5, with a weak D call TRBD2 (6 bases). This CDR3 spans 15 amino acids. CDR1 is SEHNR and CDR2 is FQNEAQ in the germline V gene (reference sequence). V was clipped by 1 base and J by 2 bases, with 11 bases between them. Here the CDR3 DNA reads TGTGCCAGCAGCTTAGGTCCACGGGGGCAAGAGACCCAGTACTTC. This sequence encodes CASSLGPRGQETQYF.

V usage is TRBV20-1 and J usage is TRBJ2-1, with TRBD2 matching over 11 bases. There are 15 residues in the CDR3. The germline CDR1 and CDR2 sequences are DFQATT and SNEGSKA (reference sequence). V shed 5 bases, J shed 2 bases, and the junction held 5 bases outside the gene matches. The CDR3 is CSAAPGLAAYNEQFF. Written as DNA, the CDR3 is TGCAGTGCTGCGCCGGGACTAGCGGCCTACAATGAGCAGTTCTTC.